This TCR beta chain was identified during a study of blood T cell repertoires in COVID-19. About the study: Researchers got acute and convalescent COVID-19 samples from the United States, Italy and Spain.

Per the study methods: Researchers report that nucleated cell counts were estimated from reference gene primer amplification. Clones were read by immunoSEQ multiplex PCR, and TCRdb kept only the in-frame ones, dropping some. Clone size and V and J calls were adopted from that table, with D and trimming inferred from the DNA. The data contain about 100,000 clones, more than 75% of them seen just once; the ten biggest clones take up about 2%. V lost 6 bases to trimming and J lost 1 base, with 6 bases between them. Germline V lookup: CDR1 MNHEY, CDR2 SVGAGI. The CDR3 has 12 amino acids. The J gene is TRBJ1-1, the V gene TRBV6-5, with no clear D. The sample comprised peripheral blood. The source of this sequence is a human donor in a cohort sampled during active COVID-19. In DNA form, the CDR3 reads TGTGCCAGCAGCCCGGGGAACACTGAAGCTTTCTTT. Its translation is CASSPGNTEAFF.